Listed below are T cell receptor beta chains from one sample, sequenced in a study of regulatory T cells in long-lasting Graves disease. TCRdb re-called the multiplex PCR reads through MiXCR, storing one row per CDR3 protein. Among a few hundred thousand distinct CDR3 sequences listed, roughly 22% were seen once. This material consisted of peripheral blood mononuclear cells (PBMCs), taken when the disease was refractory, from a patient treated with antithyroid drugs. These receptors originate from a female donor with Graves disease. Both conserved end residues are part of each CDR3. Fields, in order: V gene, D gene, J gene, clone size, CDR3 protein, CDR3 DNA. A D gene is named only where the DNA matches it firmly. The listing skips clone size in some rows; elsewhere it reads once, few, many or a size class.

V: TRBV6-9
D: TRBD1
J: TRBJ2-3
size: few
CDR3: CASSSGQAPDTQYF
DNA: TGTGCCAGCAGTTCCGGACAGGCTCCTGATACGCAGTATTTT

V: TRBV28
D: -
J: TRBJ1-1
size: once
CDR3: CASVEGMGAFF
DNA: TGTGCCAGCGTAGAGGGGATGGGAGCTTTCTTT

V: TRBV6-1
D: -
J: TRBJ2-3
size: few
CDR3: CASTHSRELTDTQYF
DNA: TGTGCCAGCACCCACTCGCGCGAGCTCACAGATACGCAGTATTTT

V: TRBV5-4
D: -
J: TRBJ1-1
size: -
CDR3: CASSLTVRATEAFF
DNA: TGTGCCAGCAGCCTGACGGTCAGGGCTACTGAAGCTTTCTTT

V: TRBV7-2
D: TRBD1
J: TRBJ1-4
size: -
CDR3: CASSSGQGFEKLFF
DNA: TGTGCCAGCAGCTCAGGACAGGGGTTTGAAAAACTGTTTTTT

V: TRBV12-3/TRBV12-4
D: TRBD1
J: TRBJ2-5
size: -
CDR3: CASSRGTGGGETQYF
DNA: TGTGCCAGCAGCCGTGGGACAGGGGGCGGGGAGACCCAGTACTTC

V: TRBV20-1
D: TRBD1
J: TRBJ1-1
size: -
CDR3: CSATRQGYTEAFF
DNA: TGCAGTGCAACCCGACAGGGCTACACCGAAGCTTTCTTT

V: TRBV18
D: -
J: TRBJ1-5
size: -
CDR3: CASSPRAGEDQPQHF
DNA: TGTGCCAGCTCACCACGGGCAGGGGAGGATCAGCCCCAGCATTTT

V: TRBV12-5
D: -
J: TRBJ2-5
size: few
CDR3: CASGLLRADQETQYF
DNA: TGTGCTAGTGGTCTCCTCCGGGCGGACCAAGAGACCCAGTACTTC

V: TRBV10-3
D: -
J: TRBJ2-7
size: few
CDR3: CAISEGTDHRSEQYF
DNA: TGTGCCATCAGTGAAGGGACCGACCATAGGAGTGAGCAGTACTTC

V: TRBV20-1
D: -
J: TRBJ2-5
size: many
CDR3: CSARLQTQYF
DNA: TGCAGTGCTAGGTTGCAGACCCAGTACTTC

V: TRBV7-3
D: TRBD1
J: TRBJ2-5
size: many
CDR3: CASSLTPRGETQYF
DNA: TGTGCCAGCAGCTTAACTCCCAGGGGGGAGACCCAGTACTTC

V: TRBV20-1
D: TRBD2
J: TRBJ2-2
size: few
CDR3: CSAHASGRIGELFF
DNA: TGCAGTGCTCACGCAAGCGGGAGAATCGGGGAGCTGTTTTTT

V: TRBV20-1
D: TRBD1
J: TRBJ2-1
size: -
CDR3: CSAFTGTGRFGPINEQFF
DNA: TGCAGTGCCTTCACCGGGACAGGGCGTTTTGGTCCTATCAATGAGCAGTTCTTC

V: TRBV6-2/TRBV6-3
D: TRBD1
J: TRBJ1-3
size: -
CDR3: CASSFDRGLAGNTIYF
DNA: TGTGCCAGCAGCTTCGACAGGGGCCTTGCCGGAAACACCATATATTTT

V: TRBV20-1
D: -
J: TRBJ2-7
size: many
CDR3: CSARESYEQYF
DNA: TGCAGTGCTAGAGAGAGTTACGAGCAGTACTTC

V: TRBV6-1
D: TRBD1
J: TRBJ2-2
size: many
CDR3: CASSEARRTGVFF
DNA: TGTGCCAGCAGTGAAGCGAGGCGGACAGGGGTGTTTTTT

V: TRBV28
D: -
J: TRBJ2-5
size: many
CDR3: CASSLIQQETQYF
DNA: TGTGCCAGCAGTTTGATACAGCAAGAGACCCAGTACTTC

V: TRBV6-5
D: -
J: TRBJ2-3
size: -
CDR3: CASSDKTGLSTDTQYF
DNA: TGTGCCAGCAGCGACAAGACAGGACTGAGCACAGATACGCAGTATTTT

V: TRBV28
D: -
J: TRBJ2-4
size: many
CDR3: CASSFLPTTGVAKNIQYF
DNA: TGTGCCAGCAGTTTCCTACCCACCACGGGGGTGGCCAAAAACATTCAGTACTTC

V: TRBV12-3/TRBV12-4
D: TRBD2
J: TRBJ2-7
size: many
CDR3: CASSSAGGGGVEQYF
DNA: TGTGCCAGCAGTTCCGCCGGGGGCGGGGGGGTGGAGCAGTACTTC

V: TRBV19
D: TRBD1
J: TRBJ1-5
size: -
CDR3: CASRKGQHSNQPQHF
DNA: TGTGCCAGTAGAAAGGGACAGCATAGCAATCAGCCCCAGCATTTT

V: TRBV2
D: -
J: TRBJ1-2
size: many
CDR3: CASRSDAYGYTF
DNA: TGTGCCAGCAGGTCCGATGCCTATGGCTACACCTTC

V: TRBV28
D: -
J: TRBJ1-1
size: many
CDR3: CASSWVGNTEAFF
DNA: TGTGCCAGCAGTTGGGTGGGAAACACTGAAGCTTTCTTT

V: TRBV20-1
D: -
J: TRBJ2-3
size: few
CDR3: CSASNPWGNTDTQYF
DNA: TGCAGTGCTAGCAACCCCTGGGGAAACACAGATACGCAGTATTTT

V: TRBV29-1
D: TRBD1
J: TRBJ1-1
size: -
CDR3: CSGTTGLLNTEAFF
DNA: TGCAGCGGTACGACAGGGTTGTTGAACACTGAAGCTTTCTTT

V: TRBV20-1
D: -
J: TRBJ2-7
size: -
CDR3: CSARDPLYEQYF
DNA: TGCAGTGCTAGAGATCCTTTATACGAGCAGTACTTC

V: TRBV6-2/TRBV6-3
D: -
J: TRBJ2-1
size: -
CDR3: CASSYSSWRHEQSF
DNA: TGTGCCAGCAGTTACTCGTCCTGGCGTCATGAGCAGTCCTTC

V: TRBV2
D: TRBD1
J: TRBJ2-5
size: many
CDR3: CASRTGSEETQYF
DNA: TGTGCCAGCAGGACAGGGAGTGAGGAGACCCAGTACTTC

V: TRBV10-3
D: TRBD1
J: TRBJ1-6
size: -
CDR3: CAISERGQSDNSPLHF
DNA: TGTGCCATCAGTGAAAGGGGACAGTCTGATAATTCACCCCTCCACTTT

V: TRBV7-2
D: -
J: TRBJ2-2
size: many
CDR3: CASSLRQGGGAGELFF
DNA: TGTGCCAGCAGCTTAAGACAGGGAGGAGGGGCCGGGGAGCTGTTTTTT

V: TRBV3-1
D: -
J: TRBJ1-3
size: -
CDR3: CASSQSGNTIYF
DNA: TGTGCCAGCAGCCAAAGTGGAAACACCATATATTTT

V: TRBV28
D: -
J: TRBJ1-6
size: many
CDR3: CANVPSSVIAPLHF
DNA: TGTGCCAACGTTCCGTCCAGTGTAATAGCACCCCTCCACTTT

V: TRBV12-3/TRBV12-4
D: TRBD2
J: TRBJ2-4
size: many
CDR3: CASSGPGGAKNIQYF
DNA: TGTGCCAGCAGTGGCCCGGGGGGGGCCAAAAACATTCAGTACTTC

V: TRBV6-2/TRBV6-3
D: TRBD2
J: TRBJ2-7
size: few
CDR3: CASSYGPGLAGSYEQYF
DNA: TGTGCCAGCAGTTATGGCCCGGGACTAGCGGGTTCTTACGAGCAGTACTTC

V: TRBV7-6
D: -
J: TRBJ2-7
size: -
CDR3: CASSSGTGETYEQYF
DNA: TGTGCCAGCAGTTCTGGGACGGGAGAGACCTACGAGCAGTACTTC

V: TRBV24-1
D: TRBD2
J: TRBJ2-7
size: many
CDR3: CATSAGGSYEQYF
DNA: TGTGCCACCAGTGCGGGGGGGTCCTACGAGCAGTACTTC

V: TRBV11-3
D: -
J: TRBJ2-2
size: -
CDR3: CASSSPPRQITGELFF
DNA: TGTGCCAGCAGTTCACCCCCGAGACAGATCACCGGGGAGCTGTTTTTT

V: TRBV7-3
D: -
J: TRBJ2-2
size: few
CDR3: CASSLPSGADTGELFF
DNA: TGTGCCAGCAGCCTTCCGTCCGGGGCCGACACCGGGGAGCTGTTTTTT

V: TRBV4-1
D: -
J: TRBJ1-2
size: -
CDR3: CASSQWKGYGYTF
DNA: TGCGCCAGCAGCCAATGGAAGGGCTATGGCTACACCTTC

V: TRBV12-3/TRBV12-4
D: -
J: TRBJ2-7
size: few
CDR3: CASSQLGRTPYEQYF
DNA: TGTGCCAGCAGCCAACTGGGGAGGACTCCCTACGAGCAGTACTTC

V: TRBV6-1
D: TRBD1
J: TRBJ2-1
size: -
CDR3: CASSALTGGPYNEQFF
DNA: TGTGCCAGCAGTGCTTTGACAGGGGGCCCCTACAATGAGCAGTTCTTC

V: TRBV5-1
D: -
J: TRBJ2-5
size: few
CDR3: CASSSGPQETQYF
DNA: TGCGCCAGCAGCTCGGGACCACAAGAGACCCAGTACTTC

V: TRBV6-9
D: -
J: TRBJ2-5
size: -
CDR3: CASSYPGGTYQETQYF
DNA: TGTGCCAGCAGTTACCCCGGGGGAACGTACCAAGAGACCCAGTACTTC

V: TRBV12-3/TRBV12-4
D: -
J: TRBJ2-2
size: few
CDR3: CASSPDLSEGELFF
DNA: TGTGCCAGCAGCCCCGACTTATCCGAGGGGGAGCTGTTTTTT

V: TRBV28
D: TRBD1
J: TRBJ1-4
size: -
CDR3: CASSFGILPDRGPGEELFF
DNA: TGTGCCAGCAGTTTTGGCATCCTCCCCGACAGGGGGCCTGGAGAAGAACTGTTTTTT

V: TRBV19
D: -
J: TRBJ1-5
size: -
CDR3: CASKLGQIYGNQPQHF
DNA: TGTGCCAGTAAATTAGGACAGATTTATGGCAATCAGCCCCAGCATTTT

V: TRBV7-2
D: -
J: TRBJ2-7
size: -
CDR3: CASSYRASHEQYF
DNA: TGTGCCAGCAGCTACAGGGCCTCCCACGAGCAGTACTTC

V: TRBV30
D: -
J: TRBJ1-4
size: many
CDR3: CAWSPVATNEKLFF
DNA: TGTGCCTGGAGCCCAGTGGCAACTAATGAAAAACTGTTTTTT

V: TRBV28
D: -
J: TRBJ1-2
size: many
CDR3: CAIGPPGFGYTF
DNA: TGTGCCATCGGCCCCCCCGGTTTTGGCTACACCTTC

V: TRBV2
D: TRBD2
J: TRBJ2-7
size: many
CDR3: CASRTGLAGVGEQYF
DNA: TGTGCCAGCAGGACGGGACTAGCGGGAGTTGGCGAGCAGTACTTC

V: TRBV2
D: -
J: TRBJ1-4
size: many
CDR3: CASRPGSVNEKLFF
DNA: TGTGCCAGCAGGCCGGGCTCCGTTAATGAAAAACTGTTTTTT

V: TRBV3-1
D: -
J: TRBJ2-5
size: -
CDR3: CASSQGTGIQETQYF
DNA: TGTGCCAGCAGCCAGGGGACTGGAATCCAAGAGACCCAGTACTTC

V: TRBV4-1
D: -
J: TRBJ2-7
size: once
CDR3: CASSQVSGISSYEQYF
DNA: TGCGCCAGCAGCCAAGTAAGCGGAATAAGCTCCTACGAGCAGTACTTC

V: TRBV6-5
D: -
J: TRBJ1-5
size: many
CDR3: CASSYSSYNQPQHF
DNA: TGTGCCAGCAGTTACTCCAGTTACAATCAGCCCCAGCATTTT

V: TRBV24-1
D: -
J: TRBJ1-1
size: many
CDR3: CATQPAVGEAFF
DNA: TGTGCCACCCAACCGGCAGTCGGAGAAGCTTTCTTT

V: TRBV6-2/TRBV6-3
D: TRBD2
J: TRBJ2-5
size: many
CDR3: CASSYAGGGGETQYF
DNA: TGTGCCAGCAGTTACGCGGGTGGGGGGGGAGAGACCCAGTACTTC

V: TRBV28
D: -
J: TRBJ2-7
size: -
CDR3: CASSLPLGVYEQYF
DNA: TGTGCCAGCAGTCTACCGTTGGGGGTATACGAGCAGTACTTC

V: TRBV12-3/TRBV12-4
D: TRBD1
J: TRBJ1-2
size: many
CDR3: CASSRQSTGTNYGYTF
DNA: TGTGCCAGCAGTCGCCAATCGACAGGGACCAACTATGGCTACACCTTC

V: TRBV7-3
D: -
J: TRBJ1-1
size: few
CDR3: CASSLNRAPMNTEAFF
DNA: TGTGCCAGCAGCTTAAACAGGGCGCCAATGAACACTGAAGCTTTCTTT